In this sample, the clone carrying this T cell receptor (beta chain) turned up many times. Its antigen is not identified. TCRdb passed the 5' RACE reads through MiXCR, listing each CDR3 protein once. The table lists approximately 540,000 distinct CDR3 sequences, roughly 13% of them singletons, with nearly 7% in the top ten. The data derive from a study of CD8 T cells in ankylosing spondylitis. Findings and limits, study-wide: Blood from ankylosing spondylitis patients appeared to carry a characteristic roughly eight-variant TCR beta motif. Earlier work had already found some motif variants in reactive arthritis synovial fluid and blood. In ankylosing spondylitis patients, matched synovial fluid reportedly showed significant enrichment of disease-linked clones.

CDR3 length equals 14 residues. From germline, CDR1 is ENHRY and CDR2 SYGVKD. V lost 5 bases to trimming and J lost 10 bases; unmatched junction nucleotides: 10. The sequence came from a male donor with ankylosing spondylitis. Sequencing was performed on blood, either unsorted or a sorted T cell fraction (not recorded which). The V gene is TRBV10-3, the J gene TRBJ2-1, with 8 bases that match TRBD1. Written as DNA, the CDR3 is TGTGCCATCAGTTTCTCGACAGGGGTAGGAGAGCAGTTCTTC. Amino acids: CAISFSTGVGEQFF.